The sequence of this TCR beta chain was determined in a study of shared clonotypes between healthy human individuals (TCRdb year 2020). Some background on the complete study: The cohort included three men and a couple of women between 18 and 49 years of age. Per donor, three plates each were used for CD4 naive and CD4 memory, two for CD8 naive, and one for CD8 memory. To estimate repertoire size and how much clonotype sharing occurs between individuals, the study deeply sequenced the blood TCR repertoires of a handful of healthy adults. Libraries were prepared and TCR repertoires were sequenced by different laboratories using diverse techniques, in order to increase sequencing depth and limit assay-specific biases. Between about 0.85 and 10 billion PBMCs per donor were obtained by leukapheresis. What the work shows at the level of the full study, not this receptor alone: Pairwise subsampling indicated that sequencing depth was expected to affect the degree of clonotype sharing among donors. Incomplete sequencing was indicated by rarefaction of sorted-subset datasets, despite the large sequencing depth. Compared with non-shared clonotypes, clonotypes shared by all four sorted-subset donors had higher generation probabilities. Because the study included only a small number of donors, the genetic and exposure-history diversity represented was limited. Naive subsets generally had larger estimated clonotype richness than memory subsets did. Sampling was limited to blood, and TCR repertoires in tissue likely differ from TCR repertoires in blood. Sharing across several donors was observed for approximately 5% of naive CD4, 3% to 3.5% of naive CD8, over 2% of memory CD4, and approximately 0.41% of memory CD8 clonotypes.

The CDR3 goes from the cysteine to the phenylalanine over 16 residues. The sequence is cut down to CDR3 DNA, 48 bases in frame from base 1. Unmatched junction bases come to 14, with V trimmed by 6 bases and J by 6 bases. CDR1 is given as SGDLS and CDR2 as YYNGEE, both from the germline V gene. In the case of this clone: The antigen it binds to is not known. The record has no base qualities; no much larger clone is one base away.

Healthy HIV-negative adults with no recently reported acute infections or vaccinations were included as donors. Only Caucasian adults living in Nashville, Tennessee, USA were represented among the donors. CD4+ T cells were enriched through magnetic negative selection, after which naive cells were positively selected on CD45RA and the remaining negative fraction served as the memory subset. After blood collection by leukapheresis, PBMCs were isolated using Ficoll-Histopaque density gradient centrifugation and then cryopreserved in the vapor phase of liquid nitrogen. Analytical flow cytometry was used to check the purity and quantity of every magnetically sorted T cell population. Genomic DNA was isolated from every sorted fraction and measured by UV absorbance on a Nanodrop 2000c. Using the deep immunoSEQ assay, multiplex PCR amplified TCR CDR3 regions from genomic DNA. Extracted genomic DNA from each cell subset was spread evenly across all wells of several immunoSEQ 96-well plates, with each plate serving as a replicate. For sorted subsets, about 200 ng genomic DNA, equal to about 30,000 T cell genomes, was loaded into each replicate PCR. The purified libraries were quantified using a Qubit 3.0 fluorometer, sized with a Bioanalyzer 2100, and then quantified again using the KAPA Library Quantification kit. Every immunoSEQ 96-well plate was sequenced on a dedicated single-read 150-cycle Illumina NextSeq 550 flow cell. Under the source paper's analysis protocol: The immunoSEQ output contained only junctional sequences without quality scores, so filtering could not match that applied to full-length reads. To assign V/J genes and CDR3, sequences were annotated using PyIR, a Python wrapper for IgBLAST v1.9, with IMGT germline references. Any read was removed if the V/J assignment was weak (E-value above 1e-6), the CDR3 was missing, or the read contained stop codons, out-of-frame junctions, or ambiguous translated residues. V3J clonotypes were defined as sequences sharing an identical inferred V gene, J gene, and CDR3 amino acid sequence. To compute the percentage overlap between repertoires, the number of shared unique clonotypes was divided by the size of the smaller repertoire. Richness of each repertoire was evaluated using RTK rarefaction, the Chao1 estimator, and Recon v2.1 estimates of unobserved clonotypes. OLGA was used to compute generation probabilities for all TCRbeta clonotypes that the gDNA method yielded from a handful of donors. TCRdb provides this immuneACCESS table in a form limited to in-frame rearrangements. Some clones are lacking; in checked studies, under half of them reflect an unresolved V gene, and why the rest are absent is not known. The DNA was the basis for D and trimming; V, J and clone size are from that table. In this sample the table shows 2 million or so clones, 90% to 95% of which occur a single time. Together, the top ten hold 0.1% to 0.15% of the sample.

Material for sequencing was naive CD4+ T cells sorted from blood. The cell subset or site label for this specimen denotes: CD45RA+ positively selected. This chain joins TRBV9 to TRBJ2-2; the junction holds 7 bases that match TRBD2. The clonotype originates from a man aged 18 to 35 in good health. The DNA reads as follows: TGTGCCAGCACCTTAGGCGGGGGACGGGTCCCCGGGGAGCTGTTTTTT. Translated, it gives CASTLGGGRVPGELFF.